This T cell receptor (beta chain) was obtained from a study of blood T cell repertoires in COVID-19. Note on this clone: At one end, the junction sequence differs from germline, possibly due to a read error.

Assay used: immunoSEQ multiplex PCR; TCRdb lists only in-frame clones, some missing. Among around 400,000 clones, 87% were seen once, and the ten largest hold more than 9%. In germline, CDR1 is SGHNT, CDR2 YYREEE (reference sequence). The CDR3 totals 13 residues. The chain carries TRBV5-4 and TRBJ2-3, with D possibly matching TRBD2 (7 bases). This TCR was recovered from a woman aged 25 to 39 with COVID-19, enrolled during active disease. The sequenced sample consisted of peripheral blood. The CDR3 reads CASRGGPTDTQYF. The CDR3 DNA sequence: TGTGCGAGCAGGGGAGGGCCAACAGATACGCAGTATTTT.